The sample holds many counts of the clone carrying this T cell receptor beta chain. This CDR3 contains 14 residues. CDR1 is SQVTM, CDR2 ANQGSEA, per germline. The trim removed 4 bases at V and 7 bases at J, leaving 9 bases unmatched. TCRdb called the 5' RACE reads again in MiXCR, with one record for every CDR3 protein. The sample records some 150,000 distinct CDR3 sequences, about 5.5% being singletons. The data were taken from a study of T-cell memory formation after mild COVID-19. The chain recombines TRBV29-1 with TRBJ2-1, with 8 bases matching TRBD2. Sequencing was done on a sample of PBMCs or a T cell subset sorted from them (not recorded which). The sequence came from an adult woman who had mild COVID-19 (a few samples of this study predate the infection). Cell type and time point are not known. The CDR3 reads CSVVPAGGLNEQFF. The CDR3 DNA reads TGCAGCGTTGTACCCGCGGGGGGCCTTAATGAGCAGTTCTTC.